This TCR beta chain was profiled in a study of cytomegalovirus exposure and HLA in healthy donors. Per the germline V gene, CDR1 is SGHRS and CDR2 is YFSETQ. V lost 4 bases and J lost 4, with 11 bases in between. There are 13 residues in the CDR3. A multiplex PCR was run with 60 Vbeta primers and 13 Jbeta primers. TCRdb's copy holds only in-frame clones and misses some; the assay was immunoSEQ multiplex PCR. This sample has 100,000 to 150,000 clones, with about a sixth found just once. This receptor was obtained from a female donor in good health and CMV-seropositive. The J gene is TRBJ1-2, the V gene TRBV5-1; D is perhaps TRBD1 (6 bases). The sample was PBMCs. CDR3 protein: CASSVDSSYGYTF. The DNA for the CDR3 is TGCGCCAGCAGCGTGGACAGTTCCTATGGCTACACCTTC.